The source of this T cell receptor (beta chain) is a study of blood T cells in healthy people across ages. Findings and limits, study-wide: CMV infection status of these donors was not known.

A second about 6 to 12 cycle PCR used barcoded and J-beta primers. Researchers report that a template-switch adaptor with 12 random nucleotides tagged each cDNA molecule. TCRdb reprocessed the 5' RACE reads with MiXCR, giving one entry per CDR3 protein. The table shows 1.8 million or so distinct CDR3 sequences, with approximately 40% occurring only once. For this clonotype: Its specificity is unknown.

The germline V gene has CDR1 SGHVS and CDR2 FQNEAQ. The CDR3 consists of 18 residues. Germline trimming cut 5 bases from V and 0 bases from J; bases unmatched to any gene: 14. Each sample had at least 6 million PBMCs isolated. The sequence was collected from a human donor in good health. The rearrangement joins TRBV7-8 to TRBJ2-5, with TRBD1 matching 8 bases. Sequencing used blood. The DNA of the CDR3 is TGTGCCAGCAGCGCAAGCACCAGGGGGCCCTCGTACCAAGAGACCCAGTACTTC. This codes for CASSASTRGPSYQETQYF. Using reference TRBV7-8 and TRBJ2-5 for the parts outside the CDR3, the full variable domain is GAGVSQSPRYKVAKRGQDVALRCDPISGHVSLFWYQQALGQGPEFLTYFQNEAQLDKSGLPSDRFFAERPEGSVSTLKIQRTQQEDSAVYLCASSASTRGPSYQETQYFGPGTRLLVL.